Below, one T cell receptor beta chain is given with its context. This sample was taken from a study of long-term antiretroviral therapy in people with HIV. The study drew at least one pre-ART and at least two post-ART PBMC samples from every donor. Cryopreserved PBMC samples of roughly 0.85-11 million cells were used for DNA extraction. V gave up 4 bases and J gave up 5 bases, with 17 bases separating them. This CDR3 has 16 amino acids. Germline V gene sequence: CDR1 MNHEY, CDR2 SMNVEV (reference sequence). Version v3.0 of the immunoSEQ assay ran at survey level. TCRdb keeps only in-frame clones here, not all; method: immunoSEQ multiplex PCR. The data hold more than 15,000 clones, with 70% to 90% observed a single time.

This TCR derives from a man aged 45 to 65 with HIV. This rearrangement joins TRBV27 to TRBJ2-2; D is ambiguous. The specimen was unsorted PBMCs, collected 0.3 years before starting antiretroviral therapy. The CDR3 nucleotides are TGTGCCAGCAGTTATCACGAGCGACAAGGAACCGGGGAGCTGTTTTTT. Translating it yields CASSYHERQGTGELFF.